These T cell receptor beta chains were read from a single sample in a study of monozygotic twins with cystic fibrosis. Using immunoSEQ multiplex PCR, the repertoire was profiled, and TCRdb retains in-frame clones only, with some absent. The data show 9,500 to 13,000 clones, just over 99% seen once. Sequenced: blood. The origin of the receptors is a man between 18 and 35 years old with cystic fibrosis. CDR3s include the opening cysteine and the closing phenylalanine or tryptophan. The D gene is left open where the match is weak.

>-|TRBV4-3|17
CASSQDEETTGTGELFF
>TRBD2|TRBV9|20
CASSVLPLAGGPIRTDTQYF
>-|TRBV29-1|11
CSVEGDYEQYF
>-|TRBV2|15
CASSEEVSSGNTIYF
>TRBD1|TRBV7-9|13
CASSTSGGTEAFF
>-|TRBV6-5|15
CASSYSRWGRTEAFF
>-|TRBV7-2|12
CASAASADTQYF
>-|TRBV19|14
CASSILGPSHEQYF
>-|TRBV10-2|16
CASSSGRGGNNQPQHF
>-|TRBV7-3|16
CASSLTGQGGTGELFF
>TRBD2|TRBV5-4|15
CASRTLGGGAETQYF
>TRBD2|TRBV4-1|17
CASSPPGGSGYTGELFF
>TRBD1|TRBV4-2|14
CASSIGTGGGEAFF
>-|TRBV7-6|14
CASRCYGGPYEQYF
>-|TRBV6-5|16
CASSYSTGRSNYGYTF
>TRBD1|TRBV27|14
CASSPQGVNQPQHF
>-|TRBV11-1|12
CASSLAMGSEYF
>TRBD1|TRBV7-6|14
CASSSGQGAAEAFF
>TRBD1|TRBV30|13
CAWSPGQNYEQYF
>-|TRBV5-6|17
CASSSGTGVSNNSPLHF
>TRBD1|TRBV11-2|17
CASSLGVGTGSNQPQHF
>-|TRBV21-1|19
CASRSTPPLYIYSNQPQHF
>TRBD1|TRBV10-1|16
CAIRGTGEDRNYGYTF
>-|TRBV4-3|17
CASSQEWGAGFNEKLFF
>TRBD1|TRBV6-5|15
CASSARTGSTGELFF
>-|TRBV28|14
CASSPRQRNEKLFF
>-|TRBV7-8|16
CASSLGVGSSYNEQFF
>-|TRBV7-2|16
CASSATPTLAKNIQYF
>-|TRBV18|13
CASSQNQNYEQYF